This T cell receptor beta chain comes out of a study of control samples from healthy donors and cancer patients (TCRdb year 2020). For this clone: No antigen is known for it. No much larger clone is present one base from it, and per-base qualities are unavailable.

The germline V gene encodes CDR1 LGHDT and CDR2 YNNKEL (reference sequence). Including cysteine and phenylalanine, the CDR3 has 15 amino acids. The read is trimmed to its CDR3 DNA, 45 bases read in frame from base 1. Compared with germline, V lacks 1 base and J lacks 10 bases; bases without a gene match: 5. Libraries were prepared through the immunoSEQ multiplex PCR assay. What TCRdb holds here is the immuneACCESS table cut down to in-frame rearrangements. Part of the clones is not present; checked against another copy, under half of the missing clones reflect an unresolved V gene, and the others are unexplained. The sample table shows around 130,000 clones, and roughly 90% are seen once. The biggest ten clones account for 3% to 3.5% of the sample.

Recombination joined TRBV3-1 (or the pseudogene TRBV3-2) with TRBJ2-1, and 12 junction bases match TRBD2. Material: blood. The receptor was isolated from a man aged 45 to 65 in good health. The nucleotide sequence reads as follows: TGTGCCAGCAGCCAAGCGACTAGCGGGGGCTGGGAGCAGTTCTTC. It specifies CASSQATSGGWEQFF.